Reported below is one TCR beta chain. The record originates from a study of blood T cell repertoires in COVID-19. Study details: Donors in the United States, Italy and Spain gave samples during acute or convalescent COVID-19. The cDNA or gDNA used as material had been derived from T cells, B-cell-depleted T cells, or PBMCs.

Per germline, CDR1 MNHEY and CDR2 SMNVEV (reference sequence). V was pared by 6 bases and J by 1 base, with 17 bases between. CDR3 length: 16 residues. Original data processing: Amplified reference gene primers provided the basis for estimating nucleated cell counts. The method was immunoSEQ multiplex PCR; TCRdb's version includes in-frame clones alone and lacks a portion of them. That table gives V, J and clone size, and the DNA gave D and trimming. The data show about 120,000 clones, 85% seen once. Input material: peripheral blood. The source is a woman of 80 years or more with acute or convalescent COVID-19. The rearrangement joins TRBV27 to TRBJ2-3; D remains ambiguous. This CDR3 is CASRLNRLTRTDTQYF. The CDR3, as DNA: TGTGCCAGCAGACTCAATCGACTGACCCGCACAGATACGCAGTATTTT.